The present T cell receptor beta chain was sequenced within a study of T cell changes during pregnancy in multiple sclerosis. Germline lookup yields CDR1 LGHNA and CDR2 YSLEER. V shed 1 base and J 5 bases; nucleotides not matched to a gene: 10. This CDR3 comprises 17 residues. This table comes from immunoSEQ multiplex PCR, and its TCRdb copy is limited to in-frame clones, with some not included. The sample consists of 20,000 or so clones, over 75% of them appearing once. This chain joins TRBV4-3 and TRBJ1-2; 10 positions agree with TRBD1. The TCR sequence derives from a female donor in good health, enrolled as a control in a pregnancy study. The input for sequencing was CD8+ T cells from peripheral blood mononuclear cells, taken after pregnancy. The CDR3 nucleotides are TGCGCCAGCAGCCAAGCTAGGCGGGACAGGGGCTTTTATGGCTACACCTTC. This encodes CASSQARRDRGFYGYTF.